These T cell receptor beta chains were read from a single sample in a study of blood T cells in healthy people across ages. Via MiXCR, TCRdb re-called the 5' RACE reads, giving one row per CDR3 protein. The repertoire consists of roughly 2 million distinct CDR3 sequences, with around half occurring once and the leading ten covering less than 2.5%. The sample consisted of blood. These receptor sequences come from a woman in her thirties or forties in good health. The CDR3 runs from the conserved cysteine through the conserved F or W. Each record gives: J gene, clone size, V gene, D gene, CDR3 protein, CDR3 DNA. A D gene is named only where the DNA matches it firmly. Only part of the rows carry a size: once, few, many, or a class if the clone is expanded.

J: TRBJ2-5
size: -
V: TRBV18
D: -
CDR3: CASSDAQETQYF
DNA: TGTGCCAGCTCAGATGCGCAAGAGACCCAGTACTTC

J: TRBJ2-7
size: few
V: TRBV7-8
D: TRBD2
CDR3: CASSLVGRVAYEQYF
DNA: TGTGCCAGCAGCTTAGTTGGGAGGGTCGCCTACGAGCAGTACTTC

J: TRBJ2-3
size: many
V: TRBV4-3
D: -
CDR3: CASSQAAASPDTQYF
DNA: TGCGCCAGCAGCCAGGCCGCTGCCTCCCCAGATACGCAGTATTTT

J: TRBJ2-3
size: few
V: TRBV9
D: -
CDR3: CASSFGDTGDTQYF
DNA: TGTGCCAGCAGCTTTGGCGACACGGGAGATACGCAGTATTTT

J: TRBJ2-7
size: -
V: TRBV20-1
D: -
CDR3: CSARGRQTYEQYF
DNA: TGCAGCGCTAGAGGGCGGCAAACCTACGAGCAGTACTTC

J: TRBJ2-7
size: -
V: TRBV20-1
D: TRBD1
CDR3: CSAVVPGQGGEQYF
DNA: TGCAGTGCTGTGGTTCCGGGACAGGGGGGCGAGCAGTACTTC

J: TRBJ2-1
size: -
V: TRBV12-5
D: -
CDR3: CASGLDSGVSYNEQFF
DNA: TGTGCTAGTGGTCTTGATAGCGGCGTCTCCTACAATGAGCAGTTCTTC

J: TRBJ2-7
size: few
V: TRBV7-9
D: -
CDR3: CASSLAFGDGSYEQYF
DNA: TGTGCCAGCAGCTTAGCCTTTGGGGACGGATCCTACGAGCAGTACTTC

J: TRBJ2-5
size: -
V: TRBV4-3
D: TRBD2
CDR3: CASSQGPSGGLLQETQYF
DNA: TGCGCCAGCAGCCAAGGGCCTAGCGGGGGACTACTCCAAGAGACCCAGTACTTC

J: TRBJ2-4
size: once
V: TRBV4-3
D: -
CDR3: CASSQVGLGAGPSKNIQYF
DNA: TGCGCCAGCAGCCAAGTTGGGCTCGGGGCAGGGCCTTCCAAAAACATTCAGTACTTC

J: TRBJ2-6
size: -
V: TRBV3-1
D: -
CDR3: CASSQDFGSGANVLTF
DNA: TGTGCCAGCAGCCAAGATTTCGGCTCTGGGGCCAACGTCCTGACTTTC

J: TRBJ2-5
size: -
V: TRBV28
D: TRBD2
CDR3: CASSKGGRFQETQYF
DNA: TGTGCCAGCAGCAAGGGAGGGAGGTTTCAAGAGACCCAGTACTTC

J: TRBJ1-2
size: -
V: TRBV20-1
D: -
CDR3: CSAPLRGNYGYTF
DNA: TGCAGTGCTCCCCTTCGGGGTAACTATGGCTACACCTTC

J: TRBJ2-3
size: few
V: TRBV11-1
D: TRBD2
CDR3: CASSSTSDFTDTQYF
DNA: TGTGCCAGCAGCTCCACTAGCGACTTCACAGATACGCAGTATTTT

J: TRBJ2-1
size: -
V: TRBV6-7
D: TRBD1
CDR3: CATNLTGGINNEQFF
DNA: TGTGCCACCAATCTAACAGGGGGAATAAACAATGAGCAGTTCTTC

J: TRBJ2-3
size: -
V: TRBV6-2/TRBV6-3
D: -
CDR3: CASSWVDDTQYF
DNA: TGTGCCAGCAGTTGGGTGGATGATACGCAGTATTTT

J: TRBJ2-1
size: -
V: TRBV13
D: TRBD2
CDR3: CASKTGLAGYNEQFF
DNA: TGTGCCAGCAAGACGGGACTAGCGGGCTACAATGAGCAGTTCTTC

J: TRBJ2-1
size: many
V: TRBV5-1
D: TRBD1
CDR3: CASSRDRGTYNEQFF
DNA: TGTGCCAGCAGCCGGGACAGGGGCACATACAATGAGCAGTTCTTC

J: TRBJ1-2
size: many
V: TRBV28
D: -
CDR3: CASSSQGPYGYTF
DNA: TGTGCCAGCAGCTCTCAGGGACCCTATGGCTACACCTTC

J: TRBJ2-7
size: -
V: TRBV4-1
D: -
CDR3: CASSQETQYEQYF
DNA: TGCGCCAGCAGCCAAGAGACACAATACGAGCAGTACTTC

J: TRBJ1-2
size: few
V: TRBV20-1
D: TRBD1
CDR3: CSAPRGLGGYTF
DNA: TGCAGTGCCCCCAGGGGGTTAGGTGGCTACACCTTC

J: TRBJ2-3
size: -
V: TRBV20-1
D: -
CDR3: CSAPLGTLTDTQYF
DNA: TGCAGTGCTCCCCTCGGGACCCTCACAGATACGCAGTATTTT

J: TRBJ2-1
size: -
V: TRBV12-3/TRBV12-4
D: TRBD2
CDR3: CASRTSGEFYEQFF
DNA: TGTGCCAGCAGGACTAGCGGGGAATTCTATGAGCAGTTCTTC

J: TRBJ2-7
size: few
V: TRBV7-2
D: -
CDR3: CASSLETGHSYEQYF
DNA: TGTGCCAGCAGCTTAGAAACGGGACACAGCTACGAGCAGTACTTC

J: TRBJ2-7
size: -
V: TRBV11-2
D: -
CDR3: CASSSSTRTNNEQYF
DNA: TGTGCCAGCAGCTCCTCTACAAGGACGAACAATGAGCAGTACTTC

J: TRBJ2-7
size: -
V: TRBV4-1
D: TRBD1
CDR3: CASSKVPGQGAYEQYF
DNA: TGCGCCAGCAGCAAGGTGCCGGGACAGGGGGCTTACGAGCAGTACTTC

J: TRBJ1-4
size: many
V: TRBV5-1
D: -
CDR3: CASSLVVGDEKLFF
DNA: TGCGCCAGCAGCTTGGTCGTCGGGGATGAAAAACTGTTTTTT

J: TRBJ2-7
size: -
V: TRBV28
D: -
CDR3: CASSELSYEQYF
DNA: TGTGCCAGCAGCGAACTCTCCTACGAGCAGTACTTC

J: TRBJ2-7
size: -
V: TRBV6-1
D: TRBD1
CDR3: CASSELQGAGEQYF
DNA: TGTGCCAGCAGTGAACTGCAGGGGGCTGGCGAGCAGTACTTC

J: TRBJ1-2
size: few
V: TRBV12-3/TRBV12-4
D: -
CDR3: CASSLGVLYGYTF
DNA: TGTGCCAGCAGTTTAGGGGTTCTCTATGGCTACACCTTC

J: TRBJ2-5
size: few
V: TRBV7-2
D: -
CDR3: CASSNYGRHSQETQYF
DNA: TGTGCCAGCAGCAACTACGGACGACATAGCCAAGAGACCCAGTACTTC

J: TRBJ2-7
size: -
V: TRBV20-1
D: -
CDR3: CSASPRVGEQYF
DNA: TGCAGTGCTAGTCCGAGGGTTGGCGAGCAGTACTTC

J: TRBJ2-7
size: -
V: TRBV20-1
D: TRBD1
CDR3: CSARDETGSSYEQYF
DNA: TGCAGTGCTAGAGATGAGACAGGGTCCTCCTACGAGCAGTACTTC

J: TRBJ1-4
size: -
V: TRBV20-1
D: -
CDR3: CSAREAKGIIDEKLFF
DNA: TGCAGTGCTAGAGAGGCGAAAGGGATAATCGATGAAAAACTGTTTTTT

J: TRBJ2-1
size: -
V: TRBV6-1
D: TRBD1
CDR3: CASKQGQIGYNEQFF
DNA: TGTGCCAGCAAACAGGGACAGATCGGCTACAATGAGCAGTTCTTC

J: TRBJ1-4
size: -
V: TRBV4-1
D: TRBD1
CDR3: CASTGQGKGANEKLFF
DNA: TGCGCCAGCACGGGACAGGGGAAAGGAGCTAATGAAAAACTGTTTTTT

J: TRBJ1-1
size: -
V: TRBV5-1
D: -
CDR3: CASSLEAGTLREAFF
DNA: TGCGCCAGCAGCTTGGAGGCAGGGACCCTCAGGGAAGCTTTCTTT

J: TRBJ2-1
size: -
V: TRBV25-1
D: -
CDR3: CASLSEINSYNEQFF
DNA: TGTGCCAGCTTGTCTGAGATAAACTCCTACAATGAGCAGTTCTTC

J: TRBJ2-5
size: -
V: TRBV11-2
D: TRBD2
CDR3: CASSLGSSGGGETQYF
DNA: TGTGCCAGCAGCTTAGGTAGCAGCGGGGGGGGAGAGACCCAGTACTTC

J: TRBJ1-5
size: -
V: TRBV27
D: -
CDR3: CASSLSFIAGYQPQHF
DNA: TGTGCCAGCAGTTTATCTTTTATAGCGGGGTATCAGCCCCAGCATTTT

J: TRBJ2-3
size: -
V: TRBV21-1
D: -
CDR3: CASSKAGGALKEDTQYF
DNA: TGTGCCAGCAGCAAAGCGGGGGGGGCCCTAAAGGAGGATACGCAGTATTTT

J: TRBJ2-7
size: -
V: TRBV5-1
D: -
CDR3: CASSRKGDAYEQYF
DNA: TGCGCCAGCAGCCGAAAGGGCGACGCCTACGAGCAGTACTTC

J: TRBJ2-1
size: -
V: TRBV27
D: TRBD2
CDR3: CASSSTGLAGEPNEQFF
DNA: TGTGCCAGCAGTTCGACGGGACTAGCGGGGGAGCCCAATGAGCAGTTCTTC

J: TRBJ2-1
size: -
V: TRBV15
D: TRBD1
CDR3: CATSRGPGQGYNEQFF
DNA: TGTGCCACCAGCAGAGGTCCGGGACAGGGTTACAATGAGCAGTTCTTC

J: TRBJ1-2
size: -
V: TRBV27
D: TRBD1
CDR3: CASTTGGALGGYTF
DNA: TGTGCCAGCACCACAGGGGGCGCCTTGGGGGGCTACACCTTC

J: TRBJ2-7
size: few
V: TRBV7-2
D: -
CDR3: CASSARDRQYEQYF
DNA: TGTGCCAGCAGCGCAAGGGACCGTCAATACGAGCAGTACTTC

J: TRBJ2-1
size: few
V: TRBV4-1
D: -
CDR3: CASSQDRSLGGGQFF
DNA: TGCGCCAGCAGCCAAGATCGATCGTTAGGGGGGGGGCAGTTCTTC

J: TRBJ2-3
size: -
V: TRBV20-1
D: -
CDR3: CSAPHRGVNADTQYF
DNA: TGCAGTGCGCCCCATCGAGGGGTTAACGCAGATACGCAGTATTTT

J: TRBJ1-4
size: -
V: TRBV7-2
D: -
CDR3: CASSQGPALEKLFF
DNA: TGTGCCAGCAGTCAGGGTCCCGCCCTTGAAAAACTGTTTTTT

J: TRBJ2-7
size: -
V: TRBV6-1
D: -
CDR3: CASMGPRTAKSYEQYF
DNA: TGTGCCAGCATGGGGCCACGTACAGCTAAATCCTACGAGCAGTACTTC